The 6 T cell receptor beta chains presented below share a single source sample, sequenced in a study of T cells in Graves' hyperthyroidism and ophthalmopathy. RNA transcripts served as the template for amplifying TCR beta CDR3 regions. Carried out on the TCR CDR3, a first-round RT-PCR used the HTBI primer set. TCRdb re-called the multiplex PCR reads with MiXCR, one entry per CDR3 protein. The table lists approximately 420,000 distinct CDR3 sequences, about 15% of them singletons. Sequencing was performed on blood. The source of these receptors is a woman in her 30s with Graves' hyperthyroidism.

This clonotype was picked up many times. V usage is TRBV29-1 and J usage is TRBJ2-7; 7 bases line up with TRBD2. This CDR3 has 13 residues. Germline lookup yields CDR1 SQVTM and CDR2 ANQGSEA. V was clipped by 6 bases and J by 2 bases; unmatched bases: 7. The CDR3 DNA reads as TGCAGCGTGAAAGGTCTAGCGGCCTACGAGCAGTACTTC. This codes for CSVKGLAAYEQYF.

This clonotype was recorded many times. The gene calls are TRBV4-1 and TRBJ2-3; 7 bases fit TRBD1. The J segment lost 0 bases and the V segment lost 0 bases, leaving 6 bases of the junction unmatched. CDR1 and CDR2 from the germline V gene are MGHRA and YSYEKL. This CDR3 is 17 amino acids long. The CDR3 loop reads CASSQDSRDSSTDTQYF. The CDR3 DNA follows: TGCGCCAGCAGCCAAGATTCCCGGGACAGTAGCACAGATACGCAGTATTTT.

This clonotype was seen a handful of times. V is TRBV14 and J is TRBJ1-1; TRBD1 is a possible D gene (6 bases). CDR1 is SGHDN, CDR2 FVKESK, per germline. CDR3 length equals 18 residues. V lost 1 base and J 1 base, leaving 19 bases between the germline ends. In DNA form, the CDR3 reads TGTGCCAGCAGCCAAGGAGTGATGCAGGGGTTCGAGAACACTGAAGCTTTCTTT. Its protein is CASSQGVMQGFENTEAFF.

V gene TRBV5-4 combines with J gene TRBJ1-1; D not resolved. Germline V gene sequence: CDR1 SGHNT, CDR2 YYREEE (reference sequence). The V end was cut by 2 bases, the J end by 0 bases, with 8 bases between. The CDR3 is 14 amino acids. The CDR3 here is CASSLYGVNTEAFF. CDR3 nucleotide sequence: TGTGCCAGCAGCTTATACGGGGTGAACACTGAAGCTTTCTTT.

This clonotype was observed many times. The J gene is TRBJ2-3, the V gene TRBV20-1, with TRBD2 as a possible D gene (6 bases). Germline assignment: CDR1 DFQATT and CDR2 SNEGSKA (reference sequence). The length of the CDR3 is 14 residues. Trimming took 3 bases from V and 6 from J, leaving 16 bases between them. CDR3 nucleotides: TGCAGTGCTAGGCGGCGGGAAGTTGTGGATACGCAGTATTTT. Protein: CSARRREVVDTQYF.

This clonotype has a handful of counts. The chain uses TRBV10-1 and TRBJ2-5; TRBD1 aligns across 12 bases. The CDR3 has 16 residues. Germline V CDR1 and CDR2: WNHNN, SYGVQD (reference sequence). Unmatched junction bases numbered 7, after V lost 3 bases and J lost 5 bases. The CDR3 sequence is CASSEGGQGALETQYF. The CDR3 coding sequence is TGCGCCAGCAGTGAAGGGGGACAGGGGGCATTGGAGACCCAGTACTTC.